This TCR beta chain stems from a study of metastatic and nonmetastatic thyroid tumors. Study-wide context: Repertoires from malignant and benign thyroid patients were compared across blood and tumor or nodule tissue.

Original methodology: The study's classifier, a distant-metastasis tool for papillary thyroid cancer, was built using CDR3 differences across clinicopathological groups. TCRdb re-called the PCR reads through MiXCR. The V and J calls were determined by TCRdb, not by the authors. The sample holds 35,000 to 45,000 clones, around an eighth seen once. This clone was seen a handful of times. Its antigen is not identified. With 8 bases clipped from V and 11 bases from J, the junction kept 17 bases outside the gene matches. CDR3 length equals 16 residues. CDR1 is SGHAT, CDR2 FQDESV, per germline (reference sequence). Overall study findings and caveats: Within blood and tumor, benign nodules reportedly had significantly lower TCR beta diversity than malignant thyroid tumors did.

Every patient was untreated before thyroid surgery. The rearrangement joins TRBV11-1 to TRBJ2-2, with 10 bases that match TRBD2. The TCR sequence derives from a male donor with papillary thyroid cancer or a benign thyroid nodule (not recorded which). Some clones in this sample may be carry-over from other donors' samples. Sequencing used blood. The CDR3 coding sequence is TGTGCCAGCGGCCCACCGAGACTAGCGGGTGTCGGTGAGCTGTTTTTT. This translates into CASGPPRLAGVGELFF.